The 14 T cell receptor beta chains below were found in one sample sequenced in a study of T cell responses to AZD1222 COVID-19 vaccine. Profiled with immunoSEQ multiplex PCR; TCRdb holds only in-frame clones, not every one. Of 100,000 or so clones listed, over 85% are singletons. Sequenced here: peripheral blood, sampled on day 0 of AZD1222 vaccination. Receptors were obtained from an adult in good health.

V gene TRBV4-2 combines with J gene TRBJ1-2; possible D gene TRBD1, 5 bases. Trimming stripped 1 base from V and 3 bases from J, with 9 bases between. Looked up from germline, CDR1 is LGHNA and CDR2 is YNFKEQ. This CDR3 region has 14 residues. This CDR3 is CASSQVRDDYGYTF. For the CDR3, the DNA is TGTGCCAGCAGCCAAGTCAGGGACGACTATGGCTACACCTTC.

CDR3 coding DNA: TGTGCCAGCACTCCGAGCCGGGAAAAACTGTTTTTT. It encodes CASTPSREKLFF. This chain uses TRBV6-5 with TRBJ1-4; D ambiguous. V was clipped by 7 bases and J by 8 bases, with 11 bases between them. The CDR3 has 12 amino acids. Germline V gene lookup returns CDR1 MNHEY and CDR2 SVGAGI.

The gene calls are TRBV4-1 and TRBJ2-7, with D possibly being TRBD1 or TRBD2 (6 bases each). This CDR3 is 13 amino acids long. Trimming took off 1 base at V and 5 bases at J, with 9 bases between the two ends. Germline V gene sequence: CDR1 MGHRA, CDR2 YSYEKL. The CDR3, as DNA: TGCGCCAGCAGCCAAGTAGGGGGGAACGAGCAGTACTTC. It specifies CASSQVGGNEQYF.

The gene calls are TRBV27 and TRBJ1-2, with 8 bases identical to TRBD1. CDR1 MNHEY and CDR2 SMNVEV come from the germline V gene (reference sequence). This CDR3 is 12 amino acids long. With 5 bases clipped from V and 8 bases from J, the junction kept 4 bases outside the gene matches. The DNA of the CDR3 is TGTGCCAGCAGTGACAGGGGATTCGGCTACACCTTC. Translated: CASSDRGFGYTF.

This chain joins TRBV10-2 and TRBJ1-5; no clear D gene. This CDR3 contains 13 residues. V gave up 0 bases and J gave up 9 bases, with 9 bases separating them. Looked up from germline, CDR1 is WSHSY and CDR2 is SAAADI. CDR3 nucleotides: TGCGCCAGCAGTGAGTCCTTCCTTATGCCCCAGCATTTT. It yields the protein CASSESFLMPQHF.

The rearrangement joins TRBV5-5 to TRBJ1-6; TRBD1 aligns across 8 bases. Germline V gene data show CDR1 as SGHKS and CDR2 as YYEKEE (reference sequence). This CDR3 spans 18 amino acids. Unmatched junction bases numbered 5, after V lost 0 bases and J lost 0 bases. CDR3 in DNA: TGTGCCAGCAGCTTGGAGCAGGGGGCTTTCTCCTATAATTCACCCCTCCACTTT. This encodes CASSLEQGAFSYNSPLHF. Full variable domain (remainder filled in from reference TRBV5-5 and TRBJ1-6): DAGVTQSPTHLIKTRGQQVTLRCSPISGHKSVSWYQQVLGQGPQFIFQYYEKEERGRGNFPDRFSARQFPNYSSELNVNALLLGDSALYLCASSLEQGAFSYNSPLHFGNGTRLTVT.

The rearrangement links TRBV7-9 to TRBJ1-1; D gene uncertain. The CDR3 totals 14 residues. Germline values: CDR1 SEHNR, CDR2 FQNEAQ (reference sequence). V lost 5 bases and J lost 0, with 10 bases in between. CDR3 loop: CASSPFQMNTEAFF. The CDR3 DNA reads as TGTGCCAGCAGCCCCTTTCAAATGAACACTGAAGCTTTCTTT.

The chain uses TRBV9 and TRBJ1-1; D not resolved. Germline V CDR1 and CDR2: SGDLS, YYNGEE. CDR3 length: 14 amino acids. Deletions cut 0 bases from V and 5 bases from J, with 11 bases between. CDR3 sequence (DNA): TGTGCCAGCAGCGTAGCGGAGGTGGGGACTGAAGCTTTCTTT. This sequence encodes CASSVAEVGTEAFF.

This chain uses TRBV7-8 with TRBJ1-4, with 7 nucleotides matching TRBD1. V gave up 5 bases and J gave up 3 bases; unmatched junction bases: 6. The length of the CDR3 is 15 residues. Germline loops: CDR1 SGHVS, CDR2 FQNEAQ. This chain's CDR3 is CASSARQGPNEKLFF. Here the CDR3 DNA reads TGTGCCAGCAGCGCCCGACAGGGACCTAATGAAAAACTGTTTTTT.

The chain couples TRBV5-1 to TRBJ2-1; 8 bases are shared with TRBD1. The V segment lost 3 bases and the J segment 3 bases; nucleotides outside the gene matches: 5. Germline V gene lookup returns CDR1 SGHRS and CDR2 YFSETQ. CDR3 length equals 15 residues. The CDR3 region is CASSYTGTGYNEQFF. As DNA, the CDR3 is TGCGCCAGCAGCTATACCGGGACAGGCTACAATGAGCAGTTCTTC.

The J gene is TRBJ2-1, the V gene TRBV6-5; 11 bases agree with TRBD2. V was clipped by 6 bases and J by 4 bases; unmatched bases: 5. CDR3 size: 15 residues. The V gene's germline CDR1 is MNHEY and CDR2 SVGAGI. The CDR3, as DNA: TGTGCCAGCAGCCAGACTAGCGGGGCTTACAATGAGCAGTTCTTC. Amino acid sequence: CASSQTSGAYNEQFF.

This rearrangement joins TRBV5-1 to TRBJ2-2; possible D gene TRBD1, 6 bases. Between the trimmed V and J ends, which lost 4 bases and 4 bases, there was a span of 17 bases. Germline V gene data show CDR1 as SGHRS and CDR2 as YFSETQ. The CDR3 extends over 16 amino acids. This CDR3 reads CASSPTTGIPTGELFF. The CDR3 bases are TGCGCCAGCAGCCCCACGACAGGAATACCCACCGGGGAGCTGTTTTTT.

Details on this clone: Germline is not matched at one junction end, which may reflect a read error. V is TRBV29-1 and J is TRBJ1-4; a weak D match, TRBD1 (6 bases). This CDR3 has 15 residues. Per germline, CDR1 SQVTM and CDR2 ANQGSEA. CDR3 DNA sequence: TGCAGCGTCGAAGGCGGGGGCACAACTAATGAAAAACTGTTTTTT. It is translated as CSVEGGGTTNEKLFF. The full variable domain, with the rest looked up from reference TRBV29-1 and TRBJ1-4, is SAVISQKPSRDICQRGTSLTIQCQVDSQVTMMFWYRQQPGQSLTLIATANQGSEATYESGFVIDKFPISRPNLTFSTLTVSNMSPEDSSIYLCSVEGGGTTNEKLFFGSGTQLSVL.

The V call is TRBV29-1, the J call TRBJ1-2, with D unresolved. The CDR3 spans 13 residues. The germline gives CDR1 SQVTM, CDR2 ANQGSEA. The V end was cut by 3 bases, the J end by 10 bases, with 18 bases between. The DNA for the CDR3 is TGCAGCGTTGACTCGGCGGGTTCCTCGGCCTACACCTTC. Protein sequence: CSVDSAGSSAYTF.